This entry lists 18 T cell receptor beta chains sequenced from one sample in a study of cytomegalovirus exposure and HLA in healthy donors. The PCR used 60 Vbeta and 13 Jbeta primers. Assay: immunoSEQ multiplex PCR; the TCRdb copy retains only in-frame clones and omits some. The sample lists about 100,000 clones, 60% to 85% occurring once. Material: PBMCs. These receptors came from a woman between 18 and 29 years old in good health and CMV-seropositive.

V gene TRBV21-1 combines with J gene TRBJ2-3; the D call of TRBD2 is as the table states it, not checked on the DNA. TRBV21-1 is listed as a pseudogene. The CDR3 length is 16 residues. The CDR3, as DNA: TGTGCCAGCAGCAGATGGACTAGCGGGAGTACAGATACGCAGTATTTT. Protein sequence: CASSRWTSGSTDTQYF.

The chain employs TRBV19 and TRBJ2-3; 7 bases fit TRBD2. V lost 7 bases to trimming and J lost 2 bases; unmatched junction nucleotides: 6. This CDR3 region has 14 residues. Germline CDR1 and CDR2: LNHDA and SQIVND (reference sequence). As DNA, the CDR3 is TGTGCCAGTAAACCTAGCGGTAACACAGATACGCAGTATTTT. Translating gives CASKPSGNTDTQYF.

V and J are TRBV27 and TRBJ2-7; D perhaps matches TRBD1 (6 bases). The CDR3 has 13 residues. CDR1 is MNHEY and CDR2 is SMNVEV in the germline V gene (reference sequence). The CDR3 DNA is TGTGCGTCGAAGGACAGAGGAACCTACGAGCAGTACTTC. This translates into CASKDRGTYEQYF.

The V and J genes are TRBV5-1 and TRBJ1-1, with D maybe TRBD1 (5 bases). Trimming removed 4 bases at V and 2 bases at J, with 18 bases between. Germline-derived CDR1 and CDR2 are SGHRS and YFSETQ. The CDR3 runs 16 residues. This CDR3 reads CASSVAGTVGNTEAFF. The CDR3 DNA sequence: TGCGCCAGCAGCGTCGCGGGGACCGTTGGCAACACTGAAGCTTTCTTT.

Here the CDR3 reads CASRAGGFPEAFF. DNA of the CDR3: TGTGCCAGTAGGGCAGGGGGATTTCCTGAAGCTTTCTTT. The V gene is TRBV19, the J gene TRBJ1-1, with 7 bases identical to TRBD1. V was clipped by 6 bases and J by 6 bases; unmatched bases: 7. Germline CDR1 LNHDA, CDR2 SQIVND (reference sequence). There are 13 residues in the CDR3. The full variable domain, rest sourced from reference TRBV19 and TRBJ1-1, is DGGITQSPKYLFRKEGQNVTLSCEQNLNHDAMYWYRQDPGQGLRLIYYSQIVNDFQKGDIAEGYSVSREKKESFPLTVTSAQKNPTAFYLCASRAGGFPEAFFGQGTRLTVV.

J is TRBJ2-2 and V is TRBV6-1; D remains unclear. Germline CDR1 reads MNHNS; CDR2 reads SASEGT. Trimming removed 3 bases from V and 3 bases from J, with 8 bases in between. The CDR3 runs to 14 residues. The CDR3 DNA is TGTGCCAGCAGTGACCCGGCGGACACCGGGGAGCTGTTTTTT. Encoded protein: CASSDPADTGELFF.

J is TRBJ2-6 and V is TRBV28; no clear D gene. Per the germline V gene, CDR1 is MDHEN and CDR2 is SYDVKM. V was shortened by 2 bases and J by 4 bases, with 18 bases between the two germline ends. This CDR3 spans 18 amino acids. The CDR3 loop reads CASSLIPLLGLGANVLTF. DNA of the CDR3: TGTGCCAGCAGTTTAATTCCCCTCCTCGGGTTGGGGGCCAACGTCCTGACTTTC.

The chain employs TRBV5-4 and TRBJ2-3; D unclear. V was shortened by 0 bases and J by 4 bases, with 9 bases between the two germline ends. CDR1 is SGHNT, CDR2 YYREEE, per germline (reference sequence). This CDR3 region has 14 residues. The CDR3 coding sequence is TGTGCCAGCAGCTTGGAGGCGGTCTCAGATACGCAGTATTTT. This encodes CASSLEAVSDTQYF.

For the CDR3, the DNA is TGTGCCAGCAGCCCTATAAAGGGGGCGCGCACTGAAGCTTTCTTT. Its protein product is CASSPIKGARTEAFF. V is TRBV7-9 and J is TRBJ1-1; 7 nucleotides line up with TRBD1. There are 15 residues in the CDR3. Germline assignment: CDR1 SEHNR and CDR2 FQNEAQ (reference sequence). V was clipped by 5 bases and J by 4 bases; unmatched bases: 10.

This chain joins TRBV25-1 and TRBJ2-3; TRBD1 might be the D (5 bases). Trimming left V 2 bases short and J 2 bases short, with 8 bases between. This CDR3 spans 14 amino acids. From germline, CDR1 is MGHDK and CDR2 SYGVNS. CDR3 residues: CASSEETVTDTQYF. DNA for the CDR3: TGTGCCAGCAGTGAAGAGACAGTCACAGATACGCAGTATTTT.

This chain links TRBV6-1 with TRBJ1-2; D is unresolved. Germline V CDR1 and CDR2: MNHNS, SASEGT. Trimming stripped 4 bases from V and 5 bases from J, with 14 bases between. The length of the CDR3 is 14 residues. The CDR3 reads CASSVAAAIYGYTF. CDR3 sequence (DNA): TGTGCCAGCAGTGTGGCGGCCGCTATATATGGCTACACCTTC.

This clone was picked up a small number of times. This sequence joins TRBV6-5 and TRBJ2-7, with D possibly being TRBD1 (5 bases). V was clipped by 0 bases and J by 7 bases, with 13 bases between them. Germline lookup yields CDR1 MNHEY and CDR2 SVGAGI. The CDR3 is 14 residues long. CDR3 bases: TGTGCCAGCAGTTACTCGAATTTAGGGGTTGAGCAGTACTTC. This encodes CASSYSNLGVEQYF.

This clone appeared a few times. The V call is TRBV6-1, the J call TRBJ2-7; 14 bases line up with TRBD2. The CDR3 is made up of 15 amino acids. V gave up 6 bases and J gave up 4 bases; unmatched junction bases: 5. CDR1 and CDR2 from the germline V gene are MNHNS and SASEGT. CDR3: CASRGLAGVAYEQYF. The CDR3 nucleotides are TGTGCCAGCAGGGGACTAGCGGGAGTTGCGTACGAGCAGTACTTC.

V gene TRBV30 combines with J gene TRBJ1-1, with D possibly being TRBD1 (6 bases). Germline V lookup: CDR1 GTSNPN, CDR2 SVGIG (reference sequence). The CDR3 runs 11 residues. V was cut by 4 bases and J by 5 bases, with 8 bases left in between. The DNA of the CDR3 is TGTGCCTGGATCAGGGGAACTGAAGCTTTCTTT. Protein product: CAWIRGTEAFF.

The chain carries TRBV28 and TRBJ2-1; 8 nucleotides line up with TRBD2. This CDR3 contains 15 residues. Germline values: CDR1 MDHEN, CDR2 SYDVKM. V shed 8 bases and J 5 bases; nucleotides not matched to a gene: 11. As DNA, the CDR3 is TGTGCCAGCTATCCTCGGACTAGCCCAGACAATGAGCAGTTCTTC. Translating it yields CASYPRTSPDNEQFF.

The chain links TRBV4-1 to TRBJ2-4; tentatively, D is TRBD1 (6 bases). The CDR3 covers 15 residues. V shed 4 bases and J shed 3 bases, with 13 bases lying between them. Germline V CDR1 and CDR2: MGHRA, YSYEKL. The CDR3 nucleotides are TGCGCCAGCAGCCGAGAAGGACAGAGCAAAAACATTCAGTACTTC. Its translation: CASSREGQSKNIQYF.

This rearrangement joins TRBV27 to TRBJ2-5, with TRBD2 identical over 10 bases. V trimming: 0 bases; J trimming: 3 bases; junction bases outside the gene matches: 10. Germline V CDR1 and CDR2: MNHEY, SMNVEV (reference sequence). This CDR3 region has 18 residues. CDR3: CASSLSGLAGVGEETQYF. In DNA, the CDR3 is TGTGCCAGCAGTTTATCCGGGCTAGCGGGAGTGGGGGAAGAGACCCAGTACTTC.

The V gene is TRBV28, the J gene TRBJ1-2; 7 bases are a match to TRBD1. Germline V lookup: CDR1 MDHEN, CDR2 SYDVKM. V dropped 4 bases and J dropped 8; count of bases not matched to a gene: 10. This CDR3 spans 14 amino acids. CDR3 nucleotide sequence: TGTGCCAGCAGTTGGTCAGACAGGGAATGGGGCTACACCTTC. Translated, it gives CASSWSDREWGYTF.